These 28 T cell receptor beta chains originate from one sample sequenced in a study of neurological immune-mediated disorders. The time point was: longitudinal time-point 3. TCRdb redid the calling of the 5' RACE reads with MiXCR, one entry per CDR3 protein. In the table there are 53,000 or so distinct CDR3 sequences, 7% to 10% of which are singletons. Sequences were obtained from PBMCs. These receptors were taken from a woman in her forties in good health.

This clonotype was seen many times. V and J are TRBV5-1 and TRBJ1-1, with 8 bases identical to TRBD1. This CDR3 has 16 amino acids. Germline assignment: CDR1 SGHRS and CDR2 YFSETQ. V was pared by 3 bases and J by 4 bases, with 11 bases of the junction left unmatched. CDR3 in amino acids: CASSSSRQGMGTEAFF. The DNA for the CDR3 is TGCGCCAGCAGCTCGAGTCGACAGGGGATGGGCACTGAAGCTTTCTTT. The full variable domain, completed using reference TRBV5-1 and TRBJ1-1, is KAGVTQTPRYLIKTRGQQVTLSCSPISGHRSVSWYQQTPGQGLQFLFEYFSETQRNKGNFPGRFSGRQFSNSRSEMNVSTLELGDSALYLCASSSSRQGMGTEAFFGQGTRLTVV.

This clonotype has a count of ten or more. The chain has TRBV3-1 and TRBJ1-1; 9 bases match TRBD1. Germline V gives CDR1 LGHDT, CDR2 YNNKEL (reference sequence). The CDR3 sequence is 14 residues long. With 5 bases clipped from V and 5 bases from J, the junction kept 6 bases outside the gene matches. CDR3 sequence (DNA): TGTGCCAGCAGCTCCCGGGACAGGGAAACTGAAGCTTTCTTT. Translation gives CASSSRDRETEAFF.

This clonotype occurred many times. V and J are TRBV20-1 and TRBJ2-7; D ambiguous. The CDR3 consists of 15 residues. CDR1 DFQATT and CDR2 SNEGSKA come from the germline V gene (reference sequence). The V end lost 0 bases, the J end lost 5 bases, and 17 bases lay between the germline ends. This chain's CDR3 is CSARDRTDASDEQYF. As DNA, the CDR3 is TGCAGTGCTAGAGATCGGACCGATGCGTCCGACGAGCAGTACTTC.

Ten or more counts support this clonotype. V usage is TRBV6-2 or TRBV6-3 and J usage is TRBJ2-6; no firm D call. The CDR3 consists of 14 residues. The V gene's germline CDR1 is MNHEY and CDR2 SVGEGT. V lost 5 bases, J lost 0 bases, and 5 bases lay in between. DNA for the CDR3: TGTGCCAGCAGTGGAATCTCTGGGGCCAACGTCCTGACTTTC. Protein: CASSGISGANVLTF.

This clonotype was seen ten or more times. The CDR3 loop reads CSASRVTNEKLFF. For the CDR3, the DNA is TGCAGTGCTAGCAGGGTCACTAATGAAAAACTGTTTTTT. The chain carries TRBV20-1 and TRBJ1-4; D is possibly TRBD1 (5 bases). The germline V and J ends were trimmed by 3 bases and 2 bases, with 7 bases remaining between them. The CDR3 length is 13 residues. The germline gives CDR1 DFQATT, CDR2 SNEGSKA (reference sequence).

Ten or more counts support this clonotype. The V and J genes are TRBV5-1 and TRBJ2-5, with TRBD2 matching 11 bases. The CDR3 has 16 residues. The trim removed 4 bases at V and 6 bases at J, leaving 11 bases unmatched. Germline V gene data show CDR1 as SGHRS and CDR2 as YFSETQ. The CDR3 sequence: CASSPTLAGGEKTQYF. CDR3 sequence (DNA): TGCGCCAGCAGCCCTACCCTAGCGGGAGGAGAGAAGACCCAGTACTTC.

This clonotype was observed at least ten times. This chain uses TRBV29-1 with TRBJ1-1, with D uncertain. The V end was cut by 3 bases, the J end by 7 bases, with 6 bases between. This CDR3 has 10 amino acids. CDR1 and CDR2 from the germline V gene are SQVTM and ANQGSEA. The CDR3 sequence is CSVDPGEAFF. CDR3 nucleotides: TGCAGCGTTGACCCCGGTGAAGCTTTCTTT.

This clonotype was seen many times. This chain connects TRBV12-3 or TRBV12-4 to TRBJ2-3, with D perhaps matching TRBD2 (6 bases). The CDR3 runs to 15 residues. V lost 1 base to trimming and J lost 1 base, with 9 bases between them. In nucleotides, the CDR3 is TGTGCCAGCAGTTTAGTCGGGGGACGCACAGATACGCAGTATTTT. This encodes CASSLVGGRTDTQYF.

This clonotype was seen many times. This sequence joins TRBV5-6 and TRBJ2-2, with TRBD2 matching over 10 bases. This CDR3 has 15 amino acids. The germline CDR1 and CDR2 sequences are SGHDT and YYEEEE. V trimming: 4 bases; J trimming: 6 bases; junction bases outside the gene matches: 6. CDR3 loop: CASSDLAGDAGELFF. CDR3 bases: TGTGCCAGCAGCGATCTAGCGGGAGACGCCGGGGAGCTGTTTTTT.

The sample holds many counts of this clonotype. CDR3 amino acids: CSAREASGLLSQYF. CDR3 nucleotide sequence: TGCAGTGCTCGTGAGGCCAGCGGACTATTGTCCCAGTACTTC. This chain joins TRBV20-1 and TRBJ2-5; maybe TRBD2 (6 bases). Germline lookup yields CDR1 DFQATT and CDR2 SNEGSKA (reference sequence). This CDR3 spans 14 amino acids. V lost 5 bases to trimming and J lost 9 bases, with 22 bases between them.

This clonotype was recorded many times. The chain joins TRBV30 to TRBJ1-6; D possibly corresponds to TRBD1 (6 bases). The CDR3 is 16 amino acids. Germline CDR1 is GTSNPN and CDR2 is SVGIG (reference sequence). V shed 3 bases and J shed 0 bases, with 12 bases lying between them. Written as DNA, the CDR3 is TGTGCCTGGAGCCCTACAGGGTTCTCCTATAATTCACCCCTCCACTTT. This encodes CAWSPTGFSYNSPLHF.

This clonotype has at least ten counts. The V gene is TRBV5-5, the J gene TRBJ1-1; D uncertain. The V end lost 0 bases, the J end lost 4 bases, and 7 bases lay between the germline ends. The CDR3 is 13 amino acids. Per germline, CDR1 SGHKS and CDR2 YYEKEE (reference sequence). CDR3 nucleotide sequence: TGTGCCAGCAGCTTGGGACACTCCACTGAAGCTTTCTTT. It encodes CASSLGHSTEAFF.

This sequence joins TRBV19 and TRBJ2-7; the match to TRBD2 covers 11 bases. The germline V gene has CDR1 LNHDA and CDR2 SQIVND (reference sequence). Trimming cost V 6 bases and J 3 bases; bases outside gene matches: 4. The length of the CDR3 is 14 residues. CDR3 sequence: CASSPGTSGYEQYF. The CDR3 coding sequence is TGTGCCAGTAGCCCTGGGACTAGCGGCTACGAGCAGTACTTC.

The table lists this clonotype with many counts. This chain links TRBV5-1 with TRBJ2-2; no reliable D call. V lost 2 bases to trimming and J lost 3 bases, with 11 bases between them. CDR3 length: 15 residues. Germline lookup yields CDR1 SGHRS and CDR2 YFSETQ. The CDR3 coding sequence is TGCGCCAGCAGCTTTAGTTCCGAGGACACCGGGGAGCTGTTTTTT. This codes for CASSFSSEDTGELFF. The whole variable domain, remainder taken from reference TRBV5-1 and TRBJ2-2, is KAGVTQTPRYLIKTRGQQVTLSCSPISGHRSVSWYQQTPGQGLQFLFEYFSETQRNKGNFPGRFSGRQFSNSRSEMNVSTLELGDSALYLCASSFSSEDTGELFFGEGSRLTVL.

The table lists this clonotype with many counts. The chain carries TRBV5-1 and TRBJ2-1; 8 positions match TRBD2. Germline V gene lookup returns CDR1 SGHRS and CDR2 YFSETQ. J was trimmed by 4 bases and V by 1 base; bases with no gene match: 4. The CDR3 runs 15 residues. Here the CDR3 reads CASSLPLAVYNEQFF. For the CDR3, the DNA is TGCGCCAGCAGCTTGCCACTAGCGGTATACAATGAGCAGTTCTTC.

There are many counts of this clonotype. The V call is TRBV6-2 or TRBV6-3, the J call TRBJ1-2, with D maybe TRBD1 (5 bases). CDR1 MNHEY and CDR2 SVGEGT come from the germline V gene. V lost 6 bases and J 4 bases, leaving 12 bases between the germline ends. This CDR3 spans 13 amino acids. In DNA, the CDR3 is TGTGCCAGCAGCGCTCAAAGGGGCTATGGCTACACCTTC. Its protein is CASSAQRGYGYTF.

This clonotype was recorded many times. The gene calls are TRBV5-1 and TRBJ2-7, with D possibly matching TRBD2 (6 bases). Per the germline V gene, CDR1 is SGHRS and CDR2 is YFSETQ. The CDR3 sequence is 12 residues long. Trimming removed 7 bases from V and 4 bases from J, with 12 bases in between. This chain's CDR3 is CASGGIGYEQYF. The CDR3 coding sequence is TGCGCCAGCGGCGGGATTGGGTACGAGCAGTACTTC. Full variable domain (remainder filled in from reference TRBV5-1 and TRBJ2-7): KAGVTQTPRYLIKTRGQQVTLSCSPISGHRSVSWYQQTPGQGLQFLFEYFSETQRNKGNFPGRFSGRQFSNSRSEMNVSTLELGDSALYLCASGGIGYEQYFGPGTRLTVT.

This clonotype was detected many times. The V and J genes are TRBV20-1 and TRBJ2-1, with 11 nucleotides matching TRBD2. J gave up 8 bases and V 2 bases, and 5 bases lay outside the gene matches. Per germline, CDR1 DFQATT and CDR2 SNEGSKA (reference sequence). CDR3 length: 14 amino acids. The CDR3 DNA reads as TGCAGTGCTAGACCACCTAGCGGGAGGCATGAGCAGTTCTTC. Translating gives CSARPPSGRHEQFF.

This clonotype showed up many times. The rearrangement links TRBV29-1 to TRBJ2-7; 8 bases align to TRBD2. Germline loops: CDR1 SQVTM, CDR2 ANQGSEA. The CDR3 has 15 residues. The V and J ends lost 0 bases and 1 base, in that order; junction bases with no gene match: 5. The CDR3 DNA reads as TGCAGCGTTGAAGAAGGGGCGGGAGGATCCTACGAGCAGTACTTC. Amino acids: CSVEEGAGGSYEQYF.

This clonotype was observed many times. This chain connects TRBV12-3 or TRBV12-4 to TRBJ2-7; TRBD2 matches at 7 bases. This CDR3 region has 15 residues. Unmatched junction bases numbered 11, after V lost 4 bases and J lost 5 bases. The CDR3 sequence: CASSSHSGNENEQYF. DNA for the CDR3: TGTGCCAGCAGTTCCCACAGCGGGAATGAAAACGAGCAGTACTTC.

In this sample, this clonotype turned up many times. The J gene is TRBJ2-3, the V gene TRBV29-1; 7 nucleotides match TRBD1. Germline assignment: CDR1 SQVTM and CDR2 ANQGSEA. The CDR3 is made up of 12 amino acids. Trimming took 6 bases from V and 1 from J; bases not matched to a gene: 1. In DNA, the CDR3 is TGCAGCGTGGGGACAGGCACAGATACGCAGTATTTT. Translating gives CSVGTGTDTQYF.

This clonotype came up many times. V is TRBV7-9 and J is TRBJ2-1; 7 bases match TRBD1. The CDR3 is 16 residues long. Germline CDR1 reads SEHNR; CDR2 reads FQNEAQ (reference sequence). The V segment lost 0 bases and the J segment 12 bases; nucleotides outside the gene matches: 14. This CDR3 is CASSLAWTGLHRVQFF. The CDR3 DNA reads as TGTGCCAGCAGCTTAGCCTGGACAGGCCTCCATAGGGTGCAGTTCTTC. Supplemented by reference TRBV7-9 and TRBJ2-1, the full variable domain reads DTGVSQNPRHKITKRGQNVTFRCDPISEHNRLYWYRQTLGQGPEFLTYFQNEAQLEKSRLLSDRFSAERPKGSFSTLEIQRTEQGDSAMYLCASSLAWTGLHRVQFFGPGTRLTVL.

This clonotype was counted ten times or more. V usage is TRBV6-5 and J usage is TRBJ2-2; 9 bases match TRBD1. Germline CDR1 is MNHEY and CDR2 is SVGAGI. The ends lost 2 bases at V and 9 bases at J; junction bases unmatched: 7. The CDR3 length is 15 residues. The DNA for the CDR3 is TGTGCCAGCAGTTACCCGGGACAGGGAGGAAGGGAGCTGTTTTTT. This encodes CASSYPGQGGRELFF.

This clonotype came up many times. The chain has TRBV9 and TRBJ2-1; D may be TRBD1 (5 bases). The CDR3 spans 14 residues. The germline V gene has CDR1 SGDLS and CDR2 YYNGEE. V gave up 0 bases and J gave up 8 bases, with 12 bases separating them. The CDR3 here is CASSVEFWGDEQFF. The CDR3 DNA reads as TGTGCCAGCAGCGTAGAGTTTTGGGGCGATGAGCAGTTCTTC.

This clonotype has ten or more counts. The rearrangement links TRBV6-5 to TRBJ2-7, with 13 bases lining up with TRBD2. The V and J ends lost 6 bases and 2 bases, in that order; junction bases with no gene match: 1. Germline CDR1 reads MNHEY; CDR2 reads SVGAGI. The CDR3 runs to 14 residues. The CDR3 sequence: CASRTSGRAYEQYF. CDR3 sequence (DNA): TGTGCCAGCAGAACTAGCGGGAGGGCCTACGAGCAGTACTTC.

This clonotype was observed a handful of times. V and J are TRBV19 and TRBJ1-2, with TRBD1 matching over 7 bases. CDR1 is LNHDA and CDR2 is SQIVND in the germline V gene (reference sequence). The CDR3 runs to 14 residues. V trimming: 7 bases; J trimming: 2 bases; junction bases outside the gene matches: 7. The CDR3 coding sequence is TGTGCCAGTATGGGCGACAGGGTCAACTATGGCTACACCTTC. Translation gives CASMGDRVNYGYTF.

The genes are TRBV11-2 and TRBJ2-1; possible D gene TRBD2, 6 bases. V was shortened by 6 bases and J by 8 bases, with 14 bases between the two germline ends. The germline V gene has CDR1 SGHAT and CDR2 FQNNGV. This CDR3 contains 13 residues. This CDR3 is CASSLGLFDEQFF. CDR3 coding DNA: TGTGCCAGCAGTCTGGGACTGTTCGATGAGCAGTTCTTC. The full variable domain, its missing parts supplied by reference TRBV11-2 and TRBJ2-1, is EAGVAQSPRYKIIEKRQSVAFWCNPISGHATLYWYQQILGQGPKLLIQFQNNGVVDDSQLPKDRFSAERLKGVDSTLKIQPAKLEDSAVYLCASSLGLFDEQFFGPGTRLTVL.

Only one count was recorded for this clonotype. CDR3 protein: CASSLHSGADTEAFF. The CDR3 nucleotides read TGTGCCAGCTCGCTCCACTCAGGGGCGGACACTGAAGCTTTCTTT. This chain connects TRBV18 to TRBJ1-1; D might be TRBD1 (6 bases). The CDR3 runs to 15 residues. Germline V gene data show CDR1 as KGHSH and CDR2 as LQKENI. V was trimmed by 6 bases and J by 3 bases, leaving 17 bases between them.